This note documents a single TCR beta chain sequence. The antigen this receptor binds is unknown. No base quality information exists; no much larger clone differs at one position. This entry is derived from a study of blood T cell repertoires in COVID-19 (dated by TCRdb to the early 2020s). About the investigation overall: The collaborator samples originated in the United States, Italy and Spain and spanned the acute and convalescent phases of COVID-19. The prospective study material was composed of cDNA or gDNA derived from T cells, B-cell-depleted T cells, or PBMCs. Subjects who had been exposed to COVID-19, were actively infected with it, or had recovered from it provided the deeply sampled blood TCRbeta repertoires that made up the dataset. The repertoires were released in a freely available public database intended as a resource for research on the immune response to SARS-CoV-2. The samples were drawn from the first 160 participants of the ongoing ImmuneRACE study and from under 1,500 subjects provided by 6 global collaborators. The sample metadata nearly always contained a de-identified subject ID, COVID-19 status, age in years and sex. Where available, HLA class I and class II types were taken from metadata supplied by the sample provider and were not determined by assay-based typing.

At one collaborating source in Seattle, patients were enrolled during active infection and were followed longitudinally through the course of disease. Whole blood was collected in K2EDTA tubes by collaborating institutions according to the institutions' own protocols. For TCRbeta analysis, collaborator samples were shipped as frozen whole blood, as isolated PBMCs, or as DNA extracted from either sample type. General study outcomes and caveats: The amount of clinical and demographic metadata varied by source and participant and was provided uncurated.

TCRbeta CDR3 regions were amplified from genomic DNA by means of the immunoSEQ Assay, a bias-controlled multiplex PCR. As for how the authors treated the data: Nucleated cell counts per sample were estimated from amplification of reference gene primers within the assay. Sequence reads were collapsed and filtered to measure the absolute abundance of every unique TCRbeta CDR3 rearrangement. For each sample, productive Simpson clonality was calculated as the square root of Simpson's diversity index across productive rearrangements. TCRdb's version of the immuneACCESS table is confined to in-frame rearrangements and falls short of the full clone set. An unresolved V gene accounts for under half of the shortfall where checked; the remainder is of unknown origin. For V, J and clone size, that table is used; D and trimming come from the DNA. The sample includes around 310,000 clones, with 90% observed a single time. The top ten hold roughly 1% of the sample.

The CDR3 starts with the cysteine, ends with the phenylalanine, and has 15 residues. Left in the record is the CDR3 DNA by itself, 45 bases read in frame from the first base. The germline V gene sets CDR1 to MDHEN and CDR2 to SYDVKM. The germline V and J ends show losses of 3 bases and 4 bases respectively, and no gene match explains 5 bases of the junction. The clonotype comes from a woman aged 40 to 50 with COVID-19, enrolled during active disease. The chain is assembled from TRBV28 and TRBJ2-3, and 9 bases in between align with TRBD2. Sequencing was carried out using peripheral blood. The nucleotide sequence is given as TGTGCCAGCAGTTTTCCAGCGGGGGGCTCAGATACGCAGTATTTT. Translated, this gives CASSFPAGGSDTQYF.